This T cell receptor (beta chain) emerged from a study of breast tumors, draining lymph nodes, adjacent tissues. Comments on this clonotype: Its antigen is not known.

Breast cancer patients provided tissue from their axillary draining lymph nodes. Using its own MiXCR run on the multiplex PCR reads, TCRdb lists one record per CDR3 protein. The table has 83,000 or so distinct CDR3 sequences, around 20% seen once. Study findings and constraints: That most tumor T cells come from lymph nodes remained unproven. Tumor TCR diversity was below lymph nodes but above nontumor tissue. The data were judged consistent with most tumor T cells coming from lymph node and expanding in tumor. Luminal-like breast cancer showed significantly greater tumor-nontumor repertoire similarity than basal-like breast cancer did.

The CDR3 spans 15 residues. Germline CDR1 reads MDHEN; CDR2 reads SYDVKM. Trimming cost V 3 bases and J 0 bases, with 9 bases left between them. The clonotype comes from a female donor with breast cancer. Some clones in this sample may be carry-over from other donors' samples. The J gene is TRBJ1-3, the V gene TRBV28; D gene unclear. The source material was axillary lymph node tissue. This CDR3 is CASSFIGVSGNTIYF. The CDR3 DNA is TGTGCCAGCAGTTTCATAGGAGTCTCTGGAAACACCATATATTTT. Full variable domain (remainder filled in from reference TRBV28 and TRBJ1-3): DVKVTQSSRYLVKRTGEKVFLECVQDMDHENMFWYRQDPGLGLRLIYFSYDVKMKEKGDIPEGYSVSREKKERFSLILESASTNQTSMYLCASSFIGVSGNTIYFGEGSWLTVV.